This TCR beta chain came from a study of identical twins. Broader study findings: Insertions were reduced in abundant cord blood beta clonotypes but not in memory repertoires. Invariant populations such as MAIT and iNKT cells could partly muddle zero-insertion analyses.

Germline CDR1 is LGHNT and CDR2 is FRNRAP. V lost 5 bases to trimming and J lost 2 bases, with 10 bases between them. The CDR3 is made up of 13 amino acids. In its sample, this clonotype was seen a few times. What it binds is not known. Each CDR3 protein is one row after TCRdb ran MiXCR on the 5' RACE reads. The sample includes fewer than 250,000 distinct CDR3 sequences, 6.5% to 9% seen only once; the top ten take 5% to 6%. This same sample was also part of a study on yellow fever vaccine responses in identical twins.

V gene TRBV12-5 combines with J gene TRBJ2-7; a weak D match, TRBD1 (6 bases). The sequencing input was CD8+ T cells sorted from blood. This TCR was recovered from a woman aged 18-29 years in good health. CDR3 in DNA: TGTGCTAGTGGTCCCAGGGACACCTACGAGCAGTACTTC. It is translated as CASGPRDTYEQYF.